This TCR beta chain comes out of a study of blood T cell repertoires in COVID-19. Overall study: Acute and convalescent COVID-19 specimens originated in the United States, Italy and Spain. PBMCs, B-cell-depleted T cells, or T cells were the source of the cDNA or gDNA that made up the material.

Trimming removed 2 bases from V and 8 bases from J, with 5 bases in between. CDR1 is SGHDT and CDR2 is YYEEEE in the germline V gene. The CDR3 length is 11 residues. Authors' data handling: Amplification with reference gene primers provided the estimates of nucleated cell counts. Method: immunoSEQ multiplex PCR; TCRdb's copy keeps in-frame clones and lacks some. From that table come the V and J calls and clone size; the DNA was used to work out D and trimming. The table has about 200,000 clones, around 86% seen once; the top ten hold about 9.4%. Seattle enrolled patients during active infection and tracked them longitudinally.

The V call is TRBV5-6, the J call TRBJ2-1; D remains ambiguous. This receptor was obtained from a woman in her fifties or sixties with COVID-19, enrolled during active disease. Sequencing was performed on peripheral blood. CDR3 loop: CASSLSDEQFF. CDR3 bases: TGTGCCAGCAGCTTATCAGATGAGCAGTTCTTC.